Included here is one T cell receptor (beta chain) sequence, with context. The target antigen is unknown. This entry comes from a study of vaccination effects on CD4 cells after COVID-19. CDR1 is SGDLS, CDR2 YYNGEE, per germline. Losses at the gene ends were 4 bases for V and 1 base for J; bases not matched to a gene: 5. The CDR3 consists of 15 residues. After less than 11 days in culture, the CD4+ T cells were isolated. Each person got two doses of an mRNA SARS-CoV-2 vaccine, BNT162b2 or mRNA-1273. Assay used: immunoSEQ multiplex PCR; TCRdb lists only in-frame clones, some missing. The sample lists around 66,000 clones, roughly 74% occurring once.

The specimen was CD4+ T cells from PBMCs cultured without peptide, collected after COVID-19 vaccination. The chain carries TRBV9 and TRBJ2-3; 8 positions match TRBD1. This receptor was obtained from a human donor who received a COVID-19 vaccine. The CDR3 region has the DNA TGTGCCAGCAGCCTGTGGGGACAGGGCACAGATACGCAGTATTTT. It codes for CASSLWGQGTDTQYF.